This T cell receptor (beta chain) originates from a study of blood T cell repertoires in COVID-19 (dated by TCRdb to 2019 to 2021). For context, the study as a whole: Samples covering the acute and convalescent phases of COVID-19 were provided by collaborators in the United States, Italy and Spain. Deeply sampled blood TCRbeta repertoires from subjects exposed to, actively infected with, or recovered from COVID-19 were included in the dataset. Where HLA class I and class II types were available, the types were taken from metadata supplied by the sample provider, not from assay-based typing. The repertoires were made available in a free public database intended to serve as a resource for research on the immune response to SARS-CoV-2. Sample metadata almost always included a de-identified subject ID, COVID-19 status, age in years and sex. The material from the prospective study consisted of cDNA or gDNA derived from T cells, B-cell-depleted T cells, or PBMCs. The samples were drawn from two sources: the first 160 participants of the ongoing ImmuneRACE study, and 950 to 1,500 subjects contributed by 6 global collaborators. What the work shows at the level of the full study, not this receptor alone: Clinical and demographic metadata were provided uncurated, with the amount varying by source and participant.

One collaborating source in Seattle enrolled patients while the patients were actively infected and followed the patients over time throughout the course of disease. Collaborating institutions collected whole blood in K2EDTA tubes following their own protocols. For TCRbeta analysis, collaborators shipped samples as frozen whole blood, isolated PBMCs, or DNA extracted from either of those sample types. TCRbeta CDR3 regions were amplified from genomic DNA using the immunoSEQ Assay, a bias-controlled multiplex PCR. Per the source publication's procedure: Within the assay, amplification of reference gene primers was used to estimate how many nucleated cells each sample contained. To quantify the absolute abundance of each unique TCRbeta CDR3 rearrangement, sequence reads were collapsed and filtered. Productive Simpson clonality was computed per sample as the square root of Simpson's diversity index over productive rearrangements. TCRdb limited this immuneACCESS table to in-frame rearrangements with V and J called. A share of clones is missing; checked studies link under half to unresolved V genes, and the rest is unexplained. V, J and clone size are taken as reported in that table, and D and trimming were inferred from the DNA itself. Within this sample are some 400,000 clones, with approximately 89% of them counted one time only. The top ten clones comprise about 2.5% of the sample.

The germline V end is reduced by 5 bases and the J end by 9 bases; junction bases left unmatched: 16. From the cysteine up to the phenylalanine, the CDR3 has a length of 17 residues. The retained sequence is limited to the CDR3, 51 bases, with the frame set at the first base. As encoded in the germline V gene, CDR1 is SNHLY while CDR2 is FYNNEI. Comments on this clone: Its antigen is currently not known. Base qualities are not provided; no much larger clone lies one nucleotide away.

This TCR was sampled from a woman aged 55-69 years with COVID-19, enrolled during active disease. Sequenced input: peripheral blood. The V gene is TRBV2 and the J gene is TRBJ1-5, and 10 bases in between align with TRBD1. This receptor has the CDR3 CASSPELTGGRRMPQHF. In nucleotides, the sequence is TGTGCCAGCAGTCCCGAGCTGACAGGGGGCCGCAGGATGCCCCAGCATTTT. The variable domain in full, with residues beyond the CDR3 obtained from the reference TRBV2 and TRBJ1-5 genes, is EPEVTQTPSHQVTQMGQEVILRCVPISNHLYFYWYRQILGQKVEFLVSFYNNEISEKSEIFDDQFSVERPDGSNFTLKIRSTKLEDSAMYFCASSPELTGGRRMPQHFGDGTRLSIL.